Below, 31 T cell receptor beta chains from the same sample are listed, as sequenced in a study of T cells in narcolepsy (dated by TCRdb to the late 2010s). The library came from the immunoSEQ multiplex PCR assay. TCRdb retrieved this table from immuneACCESS and kept in-frame rearrangements only. Not all clones are present; in checked studies, unresolved V genes account for under half, and no reason is known for the remainder. The sample table holds fewer than 40,000 clones, of which roughly four fifths were seen once. The ten largest account for roughly 1.3% of the sample. Sequencing was performed on CD45RA- memory CD4+ T cells from PBMCs. The cell subset or site label, read with the paper, signifies: memory T cells sorted ex vivo from peripheral blood. The source of these receptors is a human donor with narcolepsy.

The chain couples TRBV28 to TRBJ1-5, with a possible D match to TRBD1 (5 bases). The CDR3 length is 13 residues. Germline assignment: CDR1 MDHEN and CDR2 SYDVKM. V was trimmed by 7 bases and J by 8 bases, leaving 15 bases between them. The CDR3, as DNA: TGTGCCAGCAAAGGAGTTGGGGCAGAGCCCCAGCATTTT. Encoded protein: CASKGVGAEPQHF.

V is TRBV2 and J is TRBJ1-2, with TRBD1 matching over 7 bases. This CDR3 region has 14 residues. The germline V gene has CDR1 SNHLY and CDR2 FYNNEI. With V trimmed by 7 bases and J by 4 bases, 9 bases remained unmatched. The CDR3 DNA reads as TGTGCCAGCAAACGGCAGGGGGATGCCTATGGCTACACCTTC. Its protein is CASKRQGDAYGYTF.

The genes are TRBV30 and TRBJ2-2; maybe TRBD1 (6 bases). The germline V gene encodes CDR1 GTSNPN and CDR2 SVGIG (reference sequence). The CDR3 is 13 amino acids. V was cut by 3 bases and J by 2 bases, with 7 bases left in between. CDR3 residues: CAWRGGNTGELFF. CDR3 DNA: TGTGCCTGGAGAGGGGGTAACACCGGGGAGCTGTTTTTT.

DNA for the CDR3: TGTGCCAGCTCACCAGGGACAGCGAAAGCGGGGACTGAAGCTTTCTTT. As protein: CASSPGTAKAGTEAFF. The chain uses TRBV18 and TRBJ1-1, with TRBD1 matching 7 bases. CDR1 is KGHSH and CDR2 is LQKENI in the germline V gene. The junction had 11 bases not matched to a gene; V was cut back by 2 bases and J by 5 bases. CDR3 size: 16 residues.

The rearrangement uses TRBV28 and TRBJ2-6; 10 nucleotides agree with TRBD2. Germline CDR1 is MDHEN and CDR2 is SYDVKM. The CDR3 is made up of 17 amino acids. V shed 6 bases and J 4 bases; nucleotides not matched to a gene: 9. CDR3 bases: TGTGCCAGCAGAGTAGCGGGGGGCAAGGCAGGGGCCAACGTCCTGACTTTC. Encoded protein: CASRVAGGKAGANVLTF.

The rearrangement links TRBV7-6 to TRBJ2-1; D is unclear. V lost 5 bases, J lost 4 bases, and 12 bases lay in between. Germline V gene sequence: CDR1 SGHVS, CDR2 FNYEAQ. CDR3 length: 14 amino acids. The CDR3 sequence is CASSPPGVYNEQFF. DNA for the CDR3: TGTGCCAGCAGCCCACCGGGCGTATACAATGAGCAGTTCTTC.

The V and J genes are TRBV5-4 and TRBJ2-5; 7 bases align to TRBD1. V was pared by 4 bases and J by 2 bases, with 8 bases of the junction left unmatched. The CDR3 runs to 15 residues. Germline assignment: CDR1 SGHNT and CDR2 YYREEE (reference sequence). In nucleotides, the CDR3 is TGTGCCAGCAGCCAGGGGGATAGGGGGCAAGAGACCCAGTACTTC. This translates into CASSQGDRGQETQYF.

The chain joins TRBV5-1 to TRBJ2-3; D possibly corresponds to TRBD1 (6 bases). The CDR3 contains 13 residues. Looked up from germline, CDR1 is SGHRS and CDR2 is YFSETQ. With 2 bases removed from V and 3 bases from J, the gap between germline ends came to 7 bases. CDR3 sequence reads: CASSLQGTDTQYF. Written as DNA, the CDR3 is TGCGCCAGCAGCTTACAGGGAACAGATACGCAGTATTTT.

The rearrangement links TRBV10-3 to TRBJ1-1; D remains unclear. CDR1 and CDR2 from the germline V gene are ENHRY and SYGVKD. This CDR3 has 13 amino acids. V was shortened by 0 bases and J by 10 bases, with 12 bases between the two germline ends. In nucleotides, the CDR3 is TGTGCCATCAGTGAGTCTCGAGAAGACGCAGCTTTCTTT. It codes for CAISESREDAAFF.

The chain uses TRBV27 and TRBJ1-2; TRBD1 might be the D (6 bases). Deletions cut 2 bases from V and 0 bases from J, with 16 bases between. The CDR3 has 17 amino acids. Germline lookup yields CDR1 MNHEY and CDR2 SMNVEV (reference sequence). CDR3 loop: CASSLKGVLKANYGYTF. The DNA for the CDR3 is TGTGCCAGCAGTTTAAAGGGGGTTCTCAAGGCTAACTATGGCTACACCTTC.

The chain couples TRBV19 to TRBJ2-4; D perhaps matches TRBD1 (6 bases). V lost 4 bases, J lost 3 bases, and 16 bases lay in between. The germline CDR1 and CDR2 sequences are LNHDA and SQIVND (reference sequence). The CDR3 sequence is 16 residues long. Here the CDR3 reads CASSRAYRDGKNIQYF. As DNA, the CDR3 is TGTGCCAGTAGTAGGGCTTACAGGGACGGCAAAAACATTCAGTACTTC. Together with reference TRBV19 and TRBJ2-4, the CDR3 gives the full variable domain: DGGITQSPKYLFRKEGQNVTLSCEQNLNHDAMYWYRQDPGQGLRLIYYSQIVNDFQKGDIAEGYSVSREKKESFPLTVTSAQKNPTAFYLCASSRAYRDGKNIQYFGAGTRLSVL.

The chain links TRBV2 to TRBJ2-5; D is perhaps TRBD2 (5 bases). V lost 6 bases to trimming and J lost 5 bases, with 13 bases between them. The CDR3 is 13 amino acids. CDR1 is SNHLY, CDR2 FYNNEI, per germline. This CDR3 reads CASRADLGETQYF. The CDR3 DNA reads TGTGCCAGCAGAGCGGATCTGGGCGAGACCCAGTACTTC.

V usage is TRBV6-5 and J usage is TRBJ2-1, with 10 bases that match TRBD1. The ends lost 4 bases at V and 3 bases at J; junction bases unmatched: 6. The CDR3 totals 16 residues. The germline CDR1 and CDR2 sequences are MNHEY and SVGAGI. DNA of the CDR3: TGTGCCAGCAGTTTCCGCCGGGACAGGGGCTACAATGAGCAGTTCTTC. Translating gives CASSFRRDRGYNEQFF.

This chain uses TRBV6-5 with TRBJ1-1; D possibly corresponds to TRBD1 (6 bases). V was cut by 7 bases and J by 3 bases, with 12 bases left in between. CDR3 length equals 13 residues. Germline V gives CDR1 MNHEY, CDR2 SVGAGI. CDR3 DNA sequence: TGTGCCAGCATGCCGACAGGCCACACTGAAGCTTTCTTT. It is translated as CASMPTGHTEAFF.

This clone occurred a few times. The chain combines TRBV10-3 with TRBJ1-3; the D is unclear. The CDR3 has 13 amino acids. Germline V gene lookup returns CDR1 ENHRY and CDR2 SYGVKD. Trimming shortened V by 6 bases and J by 0 bases, and 6 bases separated the two germline ends. The CDR3 protein is CAISDNSGNTIYF. The CDR3, as DNA: TGTGCCATCAGCGATAACTCTGGAAACACCATATATTTT.

DNA of the CDR3: TGTGCCAGCAGTCTCAACTTGGGAAACACCATATATTTT. Its translation is CASSLNLGNTIYF. The chain has TRBV27 and TRBJ1-3; D is undetermined. The germline V and J ends were trimmed by 5 bases and 4 bases, with 9 bases remaining between them. Germline assignment: CDR1 MNHEY and CDR2 SMNVEV (reference sequence). The CDR3 spans 13 residues.

The chain couples TRBV18 to TRBJ1-2; D uncertain. CDR1 is KGHSH and CDR2 is LQKENI in the germline V gene. V shed 0 bases and J shed 0 bases, with 17 bases lying between them. The CDR3 spans 18 residues. CDR3 in DNA: TGTGCCAGCTCACCACCGCGGCAGGACTTAACTTCTAACTATGGCTACACCTTC. Residues: CASSPPRQDLTSNYGYTF.

The V and J genes are TRBV28 and TRBJ1-3; TRBD1 is a possible D gene (5 bases). CDR1 is MDHEN, CDR2 SYDVKM, per germline. There are 18 residues in the CDR3. Trimming removed 2 bases at V and 7 bases at J, with 24 bases between. The CDR3 DNA reads TGTGCCAGCAGTTTAGAGTCCCCGGGGGTGGTTTGGAGGAACACCATATATTTT. This codes for CASSLESPGVVWRNTIYF.

The chain joins TRBV5-6 to TRBJ1-6; perhaps TRBD1 as D (5 bases). Germline CDR1 and CDR2: SGHDT and YYEEEE. V lost 0 bases to trimming and J lost 11 bases, with 12 bases between them. The CDR3 spans 14 residues. The CDR3 DNA is TGTGCCAGCAGCTTGGGTGGTGGGGCGACACCCCTCCACTTT. Amino acid sequence: CASSLGGGATPLHF.

The chain employs TRBV16 and TRBJ1-3; D is undetermined. Germline V gene lookup returns CDR1 KGHSY and CDR2 FQNENV. This CDR3 comprises 16 residues. The V gene lost 2 bases and the J gene lost 5 bases, with 16 bases spanning the gap. The CDR3 region is CASSQQSGGNRNTIYF. DNA for the CDR3: TGTGCCAGCAGCCAACAATCGGGAGGGAATCGAAACACCATATATTTT.

The chain couples TRBV5-6 to TRBJ2-1; D unresolved. V was clipped by 3 bases and J by 7 bases, with 5 bases between them. CDR1 is SGHDT and CDR2 is YYEEEE in the germline V gene. The CDR3 runs to 11 residues. CDR3: CASSYKNEQFF. Written as DNA, the CDR3 is TGTGCCAGCAGCTACAAAAATGAGCAGTTCTTC.

The chain joins TRBV19 to TRBJ1-5; D gene unclear. Germline loops: CDR1 LNHDA, CDR2 SQIVND (reference sequence). With 7 bases removed from V and 0 bases from J, the gap between germline ends came to 13 bases. This CDR3 is 15 amino acids long. As DNA, the CDR3 is TGTGCCAGTACGGGGTCCGAGGGTAGCAATCAGCCCCAGCATTTT. Protein product: CASTGSEGSNQPQHF. The whole variable domain, remainder taken from reference TRBV19 and TRBJ1-5, is DGGITQSPKYLFRKEGQNVTLSCEQNLNHDAMYWYRQDPGQGLRLIYYSQIVNDFQKGDIAEGYSVSREKKESFPLTVTSAQKNPTAFYLCASTGSEGSNQPQHFGDGTRLSIL.

The chain joins TRBV18 to TRBJ2-1; TRBD2 matches 9 bases. Germline V lookup: CDR1 KGHSH, CDR2 LQKENI. Unmatched junction bases numbered 16, after V lost 3 bases and J lost 10 bases. The CDR3 has 17 amino acids. The CDR3, as DNA: TGTGCCAGCTCACCCCCATGGGCTGGCGGGGGGGCGAACGAGCAGTTCTTC. This gives the protein CASSPPWAGGGANEQFF.

This chain connects TRBV6-6 to TRBJ2-3, with TRBD2 identical over 8 bases. V was pared by 10 bases and J by 2 bases, with 11 bases of the junction left unmatched. The CDR3 extends over 15 amino acids. CDR1 MNHNY and CDR2 SVGAGI come from the germline V gene (reference sequence). The CDR3 sequence: CATYPAGGNTDTQYF. In DNA form, the CDR3 reads TGTGCCACCTACCCGGCGGGGGGAAACACAGATACGCAGTATTTT.

The V gene is TRBV27, the J gene TRBJ2-2, with 8 bases that match TRBD1. The ends lost 7 bases at V and 4 bases at J; junction bases unmatched: 5. Germline CDR1 and CDR2: MNHEY and SMNVEV (reference sequence). CDR3 length: 14 amino acids. This CDR3 is CASTPGQVTGELFF. CDR3 sequence (DNA): TGTGCCAGCACCCCGGGACAGGTCACCGGGGAGCTGTTTTTT.

The chain uses TRBV7-8 and TRBJ1-4, with D perhaps TRBD1 (5 bases). Germline CDR1 reads SGHVS; CDR2 reads FQNEAQ. V gave up 7 bases and J gave up 6 bases, with 9 bases separating them. CDR3 length: 12 residues. CDR3 sequence reads: CASKGADEKLFF. CDR3 in DNA: TGTGCCAGCAAAGGGGCCGATGAAAAACTGTTTTTT.

The chain couples TRBV6-6 to TRBJ2-1; 13 bases are shared with TRBD2. Germline-derived CDR1 and CDR2 are MNHNY and SVGAGI (reference sequence). Unmatched junction bases numbered 7, after V lost 8 bases and J lost 3 bases. The CDR3 is 16 residues long. In nucleotides, the CDR3 is TGTGCCAGCGGGGGACTAGCGGGAACGAACTACAATGAGCAGTTCTTC. Protein: CASGGLAGTNYNEQFF.

The chain employs TRBV4-2 and TRBJ2-7; no clear D gene. V dropped 0 bases and J dropped 4 bases, with 10 bases sitting between them. Germline CDR1 reads LGHNA; CDR2 reads YNFKEQ. This CDR3 comprises 14 residues. The CDR3 sequence: CASSQDLATYEQYF. CDR3 bases: TGTGCCAGCAGCCAAGATCTGGCCACTTACGAGCAGTACTTC.

Note on this clone: Sequence at one end of the junction differs from germline and may be a read error. The genes are TRBV28 and TRBJ1-2; no firm D call. The CDR3 length is 14 residues. Per the germline V gene, CDR1 is MDHEN and CDR2 is SYDVKM. The CDR3 DNA reads as TGTGCCAGCTGTTTAGGGTGGGAGGGTAAGGGCTACACCTTC. Its translation: CASCLGWEGKGYTF.

This clone was counted a few times. The chain is built from TRBV28 and TRBJ1-3; TRBD1 aligns across 7 bases. V shed 6 bases, J shed 4 bases, and the junction held 9 bases outside the gene matches. CDR1 is MDHEN, CDR2 SYDVKM, per germline. The CDR3 length is 15 residues. This chain's CDR3 is CASSVDRVSGNTIYF. The CDR3 region has the DNA TGTGCCAGCAGCGTAGACAGGGTATCCGGAAACACCATATATTTT.

J is TRBJ1-1 and V is TRBV4-1; D remains ambiguous. Looked up from germline, CDR1 is MGHRA and CDR2 is YSYEKL. This CDR3 comprises 17 residues. V lost 0 bases to trimming and J lost 3 bases, with 17 bases between them. In nucleotides, the CDR3 is TGCGCCAGCAGCCAAGATATAGTTAGGCCAACCGACACTGAAGCTTTCTTT. Protein: CASSQDIVRPTDTEAFF.